This is a list of T cell receptor beta chains from one sample in a study of blood T cell repertoires in COVID-19. Libraries were prepared by immunoSEQ multiplex PCR; TCRdb keeps only in-frame clonotypes and omits some of them. Of roughly 69,000 clones listed, approximately 84% were seen once; the top ten hold about an eighth. What was sequenced was peripheral blood. All receptors come from a man between 45 and 60 years old with COVID-19, enrolled during active disease. CDR3s include the opening cysteine and the closing phenylalanine or tryptophan. The order of the fields is J gene, V gene, clone size, D gene, CDR3 protein, CDR3 DNA. D genes are given only for firm matches. Expanded clones get a size class; other rows say once, few or many, or leave the size out.

TRBJ2-1 | TRBV12-3/TRBV12-4 | . | TRBD1 | CASSDRDHNEQFF | TGTGCCAGCAGTGACAGGGACCACAATGAGCAGTTCTTC
TRBJ2-5 | TRBV29-1 | . | TRBD2 | CSMVLAGAGETQYF | TGCAGCATGGTCCTAGCGGGGGCGGGAGAGACCCAGTACTTC
TRBJ1-2 | TRBV30 | . | TRBD1 | CAWTEDRANYGYTF | TGTGCCTGGACCGAGGACAGGGCGAACTATGGCTACACCTTC
TRBJ1-1 | TRBV19 | . | . | CASSMMVSTNTEAFF | TGTGCCAGTAGTATGATGGTTAGCACCAACACTGAAGCTTTCTTT
TRBJ2-3 | TRBV5-1 | . | TRBD2 | CASSRSGTSGARAQYF | TGCGCCAGCAGTCGGTCCGGGACTAGCGGGGCCCGTGCGCAGTATTTT
TRBJ1-2 | TRBV2 | . | . | CASSEVSPNYGYTF | TGTGCCAGCAGTGAAGTTTCTCCTAACTATGGCTACACCTTC
TRBJ2-3 | TRBV25-1 | few | . | CASSTRTDTQYF | TGTGCCAGCAGTACACGCACAGATACGCAGTATTTT
TRBJ2-2 | TRBV5-1 | . | TRBD2 | CASSQFGTSGGPDTGELFF | TGCGCCAGCAGCCAATTCGGGACTAGCGGGGGGCCGGACACCGGGGAGCTGTTTTTT
TRBJ1-3 | TRBV14 | few | . | CASSRTEAGNTIYF | TGTGCCAGCAGCAGGACAGAGGCTGGAAACACCATATATTTT
TRBJ2-1 | TRBV9 | . | TRBD2 | CASSVGGTSADEQFF | TGTGCCAGCAGCGTAGGGGGGACTAGCGCGGATGAGCAGTTCTTC
TRBJ2-1 | TRBV7-3 | . | TRBD2 | CASSSSGLAGVEQFF | TGTGCCAGCAGCTCTTCGGGACTAGCGGGGGTTGAGCAGTTCTTC
TRBJ2-6 | TRBV27 | . | . | CASSSPRGGANVLTF | TGTGCCAGCAGTTCACCCAGGGGAGGGGCCAACGTCCTGACTTTC
TRBJ2-2 | TRBV19 | . | . | CASFHGAGLGTGELFF | TGTGCCAGTTTCCATGGGGCAGGGTTAGGCACCGGGGAGCTGTTTTTT
TRBJ2-2 | TRBV5-1 | . | TRBD1 | CASSFVSGTAINTGELFF | TGCGCCAGCAGCTTCGTGTCCGGGACAGCAATAAACACCGGGGAGCTGTTTTTT
TRBJ2-7 | TRBV15 | . | . | CATSRWDNTVDEQYF | TGTGCCACCAGCAGGTGGGACAATACGGTCGACGAGCAGTACTTC
TRBJ1-2 | TRBV10-3 | . | TRBD1 | CAISEPTSDRGSHYGYTF | TGTGCCATCAGTGAGCCGACCTCGGACAGGGGGAGTCACTATGGCTACACCTTC
TRBJ1-5 | TRBV28 | . | . | CASSLPIDSGSNQPQHF | TGTGCCAGCAGTTTACCCATTGACTCTGGGAGCAATCAGCCCCAGCATTTT
TRBJ2-7 | TRBV6-5 | . | TRBD2 | CASSSGGGSYEQYF | TGTGCCAGCAGTTCCGGGGGGGGCTCCTACGAGCAGTACTTC
TRBJ2-3 | TRBV6-6 | . | TRBD2 | CASRAQRGIDTQYF | TGTGCCAGCAGGGCCCAGCGGGGTATAGATACGCAGTATTTT
TRBJ2-7 | TRBV5-4 | . | . | CASSLQGGNEQYF | TGTGCCAGCAGCTTGCAGGGGGGAAACGAGCAGTACTTC
TRBJ1-2 | TRBV13 | . | . | CASSLVQDGGYTF | TGTGCCAGCAGCTTAGTACAGGATGGGGGCTACACCTTC
TRBJ2-3 | TRBV2 | . | TRBD1 | CASRGGRQGARDTQYF | TGTGCCAGCAGAGGGGGGCGACAGGGGGCGAGAGATACGCAGTATTTT
TRBJ2-5 | TRBV10-2 | once | TRBD2 | CASSESSGRETQYF | TGCGCCAGCAGTGAGTCGAGCGGGAGGGAGACCCAGTACTTC
TRBJ1-2 | TRBV27 | . | TRBD1 | CASTRTGSNNYGYTF | TGTGCCAGCACGAGGACAGGCTCTAACAACTATGGCTACACCTTC
TRBJ2-1 | TRBV9 | . | . | CASSVGGEQFF | TGTGCCAGCAGCGTAGGCGGGGAGCAGTTCTTC